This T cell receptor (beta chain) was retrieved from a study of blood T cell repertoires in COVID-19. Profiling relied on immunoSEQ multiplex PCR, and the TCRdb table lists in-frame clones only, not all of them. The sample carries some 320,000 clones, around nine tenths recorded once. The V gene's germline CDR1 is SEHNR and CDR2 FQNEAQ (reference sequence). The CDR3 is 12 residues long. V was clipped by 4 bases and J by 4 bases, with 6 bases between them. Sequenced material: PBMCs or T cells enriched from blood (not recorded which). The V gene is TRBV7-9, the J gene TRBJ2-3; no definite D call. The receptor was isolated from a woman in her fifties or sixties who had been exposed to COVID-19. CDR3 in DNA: TGTGCCAGCAGCTATAGAGCAGATACGCAGTATTTT. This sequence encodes CASSYRADTQYF.